These T cell receptor beta chains were read from a single sample in a study of cytomegalovirus exposure and HLA in healthy donors. Data came from immunoSEQ multiplex PCR; TCRdb stores just in-frame clones and leaves some out. Seen here are about 83,000 clones, roughly 75% observed once, and the top ten hold 4% to 5%. Sequencing was carried out using PBMCs. These receptors came from a man in his sixties in good health and CMV-seronegative. The CDR3 runs from the conserved cysteine through the conserved F or W. D genes are given only for firm matches. Part of the rows lack a size; the others show once, few, many or a class for expanded clones.

V,size,J,D,CDR3,DNA
TRBV29-1,.,TRBJ1-1,.,CSVVSRTEAFF,TGCAGCGTTGTAAGCAGGACTGAAGCTTTCTTT
TRBV4-1,.,TRBJ1-4,TRBD1,CASSPSGTAATNEKLFF,TGCGCCAGCAGCCCCTCGGGGACAGCCGCAACTAATGAAAAACTGTTTTTT
TRBV7-8,.,TRBJ2-1,TRBD2,CASSRGLAGGPWSEQFF,TGTGCCAGCAGCCGCGGACTAGCGGGGGGGCCGTGGAGTGAGCAGTTCTTC
TRBV6-5,once,TRBJ2-2,.,CASSYSPRENTGELFF,TGTGCCAGCAGTTACTCCCCCAGGGAGAACACCGGGGAGCTGTTTTTT
TRBV11-2,once,TRBJ1-3,.,CASSFGRGSGNTIYF,TGTGCCAGCAGCTTTGGGCGGGGCTCCGGAAACACCATATATTTT
TRBV9,.,TRBJ2-3,TRBD2,CASSARSGGPTDTQYF,TGTGCCAGCAGCGCCCGTAGCGGGGGTCCCACAGATACGCAGTATTTT
TRBV6-4,once,TRBJ1-2,TRBD1,CASSDPGQGDGYTF,TGTGCCAGCAGTGACCCGGGACAGGGGGATGGCTACACCTTC
TRBV14,.,TRBJ2-4,.,CASSQFGRGLGNIQYF,TGTGCCAGCAGCCAATTCGGGAGGGGGCTCGGAAACATTCAGTACTTC
TRBV6-1,few,TRBJ1-2,.,CASSDGPAYGYTF,TGTGCCAGCAGTGATGGGCCGGCCTATGGCTACACCTTC
TRBV4-3,few,TRBJ1-2,.,CASSQDTRDRAYGYTF,TGCGCCAGCAGCCAAGATACCCGAGACAGAGCCTATGGCTACACCTTC
TRBV27,.,TRBJ2-7,TRBD1,CASSWGQASYEQYF,TGTGCCAGCAGTTGGGGACAGGCCTCCTACGAGCAGTACTTC
TRBV27,.,TRBJ2-2,TRBD1,CASSIRDRNTGELFF,TGTGCCAGCAGCATCCGGGACAGAAACACCGGGGAGCTGTTTTTT
TRBV2,.,TRBJ1-5,.,CASSSISGKGSNQPQHF,TGTGCCAGCAGTTCCATCTCCGGCAAGGGGAGCAATCAGCCCCAGCATTTT
TRBV28,.,TRBJ2-3,TRBD1,CASSLRTGGISDTQYF,TGTGCCAGCAGTTTAAGGACAGGGGGAATATCAGATACGCAGTATTTT
TRBV2,.,TRBJ2-7,TRBD2,CASTELAGAYEQYF,TGTGCCAGCACCGAGCTAGCGGGGGCCTACGAGCAGTACTTC
TRBV4-1,few,TRBJ1-6,TRBD1,CASSQDLWTGGYNSPLHF,TGCGCCAGCAGCCAAGATCTTTGGACAGGTGGCTATAATTCACCCCTCCACTTT
TRBV6-1,.,TRBJ1-1,.,CASGYTGNPITEAFF,TGTGCCAGCGGGTATACCGGGAACCCGATCACTGAAGCTTTCTTT
TRBV30,few,TRBJ2-1,.,CAWKVRGKSNEQFF,TGTGCCTGGAAGGTTCGGGGGAAATCCAATGAGCAGTTCTTC
TRBV6-5,.,TRBJ1-1,.,CASSYSPGNTEAFF,TGTGCCAGCAGTTACTCGCCGGGAAACACTGAAGCTTTCTTT
TRBV7-9,.,TRBJ1-1,.,CASSLRVTEAFF,TGTGCCAGCAGCTTACGGGTCACTGAAGCTTTCTTT
TRBV7-8,.,TRBJ1-1,.,CASSLAGRAEAFF,TGTGCCAGCAGCTTAGCGGGCCGCGCTGAAGCTTTCTTT
TRBV7-9,.,TRBJ2-7,TRBD2,CATPGTSGPEQYF,TGTGCCACCCCCGGGACTAGCGGGCCCGAGCAGTACTTC
TRBV7-2,.,TRBJ1-2,TRBD1,CASSLAQGVGYGYTF,TGTGCCAGCAGCTTAGCGCAGGGGGTAGGCTATGGCTACACCTTC
TRBV6-5,.,TRBJ2-7,TRBD1,CASRQGASHEQYF,TGTGCCAGCAGACAGGGGGCCAGCCACGAGCAGTACTTC
TRBV5-1,.,TRBJ1-4,TRBD1,CASSSSGQGLTNEKLFF,TGCGCCAGCAGCTCCTCGGGACAGGGGTTAACTAATGAAAAACTGTTTTTT
TRBV11-2,few,TRBJ1-1,.,CASSSRGGLSNTEAFF,TGTGCCAGCAGCTCCCGGGGGGGGTTGTCGAACACTGAAGCTTTCTTT
TRBV2,.,TRBJ1-5,.,CASSPDMGGHQPQHF,TGTGCCAGCAGCCCTGACATGGGAGGCCATCAGCCCCAGCATTTT
TRBV5-6,.,TRBJ2-7,.,CASSRGGSAYEQYF,TGTGCCAGCAGCCGTGGGGGGTCGGCCTACGAGCAGTACTTC
TRBV7-9,.,TRBJ2-1,TRBD2,CASSFRLGGDEQFF,TGTGCCAGCAGCTTCCGGTTGGGGGGGGATGAGCAGTTCTTC
TRBV12-5,.,TRBJ2-3,.,CASGLELDTQYF,TGTGCTAGTGGTTTGGAACTAGATACGCAGTATTTT
TRBV19,.,TRBJ1-2,.,CASRSGTLFYGYTF,TGTGCCAGTCGCTCCGGGACACTTTTCTATGGCTACACCTTC
TRBV2,.,TRBJ2-7,TRBD2,CASSGERGVSYEQYF,TGTGCCAGCAGTGGCGAGCGGGGGGTTTCCTACGAGCAGTACTTC
TRBV7-6,.,TRBJ2-3,TRBD2,CASSVRGGAVDTQYF,TGTGCCAGCAGCGTTCGCGGGGGGGCCGTAGATACGCAGTATTTT
TRBV19,.,TRBJ1-2,TRBD1,CASSPRDRGLNYGYTF,TGTGCCAGTAGTCCCCGGGACAGGGGGCTGAACTATGGCTACACCTTC
TRBV7-3,.,TRBJ1-2,.,CASSSGSYTF,TGTGCCAGCAGCTCGGGAAGCTACACCTTC
TRBV10-1,.,TRBJ2-1,TRBD2,CASSAPAGSGVNNEQFF,TGCGCCAGCAGTGCCCCCGCCGGTAGCGGGGTCAACAATGAGCAGTTCTTC
TRBV30,.,TRBJ1-2,TRBD1,CAWSPTLTGTGIF,TGTGCCTGGAGTCCCACCCTAACCGGGACAGGGATCTTC
TRBV30,.,TRBJ2-3,.,CAWSFRGIHTDTQYF,TGTGCCTGGAGTTTCCGGGGGATTCACACAGATACGCAGTATTTT
TRBV12-2,.,TRBJ2-1,.,CASRLGLAGGSYNEQFF,TGTGCAAGTCGCCTGGGACTAGCGGGGGGCTCCTACAATGAGCAGTTCTTC
TRBV7-3,few,TRBJ2-1,TRBD1,CASSMTGSEQFF,TGTGCCAGCAGCATGACAGGGTCTGAGCAGTTCTTC
TRBV19,once,TRBJ2-3,.,CASTGRPPTDTQYF,TGTGCCAGTACGGGGAGGCCCCCCACAGATACGCAGTATTTT
TRBV5-8,.,TRBJ2-3,.,CASSRWGDADTQYF,TGTGCCAGCAGCCGGTGGGGGGATGCAGATACGCAGTATTTT
TRBV18,.,TRBJ1-1,.,CASSPPGGTEAFF,TGTGCCAGCTCACCCCCGGGTGGAACTGAAGCTTTCTTT
TRBV29-1,.,TRBJ2-2,TRBD1,CSAGPGQNFGELFF,TGCAGCGCCGGGCCGGGACAGAATTTCGGGGAGCTGTTTTTT
TRBV10-2,.,TRBJ2-7,TRBD1,CASSPGQVSYEQYF,TGCGCCAGCAGCCCGGGACAGGTCAGCTACGAGCAGTACTTC
TRBV5-1,.,TRBJ1-1,TRBD1,CASSLVGGADTVSEAFF,TGCGCCAGCAGCTTGGTAGGGGGCGCAGACACTGTGTCTGAAGCTTTCTTT
TRBV27,.,TRBJ1-5,TRBD1,CASQPSPGGAGQPQHF,TGTGCCAGCCAACCTTCCCCAGGGGGCGCGGGTCAGCCCCAGCATTTT